This is a list of T cell receptor beta chains from one sample in a study of early T cells in non-severe SARS-CoV-2 infection. Each CDR3 protein gets one entry after TCRdb re-called the 5' RACE reads with MiXCR. The sample holds 70,000 to 95,000 distinct CDR3 sequences, 7.5% to 10% seen once. What was sequenced was whole blood. Receptors were obtained from an adult who was a healthcare worker with PCR-confirmed SARS-CoV-2 infection or an uninfected control (not recorded which). Both conserved end residues are part of each CDR3. The D gene is left open where the match is weak. Expanded clones get a size class; other rows say once, few or many, or leave the size out.

D | size | J | V | CDR3 | DNA
NA | many | TRBJ2-1 | TRBV12-3/TRBV12-4 | CASSLRGMGSNEQFF | TGTGCCAGCAGTTTACGGGGGATGGGTAGCAATGAGCAGTTCTTC
NA | NA | TRBJ2-1 | TRBV29-1 | CSVGLYNEQFF | TGCAGCGTCGGACTGTACAATGAGCAGTTCTTC
TRBD1 | NA | TRBJ1-5 | TRBV7-8 | CASSFSDRGNQPQHF | TGTGCCAGCAGCTTTTCAGACAGGGGCAATCAGCCCCAGCATTTT
TRBD2 | NA | TRBJ2-1 | TRBV5-1 | CASSIGLVNEQFF | TGCGCCAGCAGCATTGGACTAGTCAATGAGCAGTTCTTC
TRBD1 | many | TRBJ1-3 | TRBV9 | CASSDTTGRSLGNTIYF | TGTGCCAGCAGCGACACGACAGGGCGATCTCTAGGAAACACCATATATTTT
NA | many | TRBJ2-7 | TRBV7-8 | CASSLQFAEQYF | TGTGCCAGCAGCTTACAATTCGCCGAGCAGTACTTC
NA | many | TRBJ1-5 | TRBV12-3/TRBV12-4 | CASSPEGQPQHF | TGTGCCAGCAGTCCGGAGGGCCAGCCCCAGCATTTT
NA | medium-sized | TRBJ1-1 | TRBV10-2 | CASSESQVGVAFF | TGCGCCAGCAGTGAGTCCCAGGTGGGAGTAGCTTTCTTT
NA | NA | TRBJ2-7 | TRBV20-1 | CSARSGRRASYEQYF | TGCAGTGCCCGATCGGGAAGGCGGGCCTCCTACGAGCAGTACTTC
NA | many | TRBJ2-5 | TRBV5-1 | CASSLAAGQPQETQYF | TGCGCCAGCAGCTTGGCGGCGGGACAACCGCAAGAGACCCAGTACTTC
NA | NA | TRBJ2-1 | TRBV12-3/TRBV12-4 | CANSISIEQFF | TGTGCCAACAGTATAAGTATTGAGCAGTTCTTC
NA | many | TRBJ1-4 | TRBV25-1 | CASSEYWTPGATNEKLFF | TGTGCCAGCAGTGAATATTGGACCCCGGGGGCTACTAATGAAAAACTGTTTTTT
NA | NA | TRBJ1-3 | TRBV6-2/TRBV6-3 | CASSYSTGSAETGNTIYF | TGTGCCAGCAGTTACTCCACCGGATCAGCGGAGACTGGAAACACCATATATTTT
NA | NA | TRBJ2-5 | TRBV28 | CASSLTARRETQYF | TGTGCCAGCAGTTTAACCGCCAGGAGGGAGACCCAGTACTTC
NA | NA | TRBJ1-5 | TRBV19 | CASSIRSRGWNQPQHF | TGTGCCAGTAGTATTCGTTCCAGGGGATGGAATCAGCCCCAGCATTTT
NA | few | TRBJ2-2 | TRBV19 | CASKAGSNTGELFF | TGTGCCAGTAAGGCCGGGTCGAACACCGGGGAGCTGTTTTTT
NA | many | TRBJ2-7 | TRBV27 | CASSLISEIPYEQYF | TGTGCCAGCAGTTTAATCTCAGAAATTCCCTACGAGCAGTACTTC
NA | many | TRBJ1-4 | TRBV28 | CASSRTGEKLFF | TGTGCCAGCAGTCGGACGGGTGAAAAACTGTTTTTT
NA | NA | TRBJ2-7 | TRBV7-9 | CASSLGQFNEQYF | TGTGCCAGCAGCCTAGGACAGTTCAACGAGCAGTACTTC
TRBD1 | many | TRBJ2-2 | TRBV6-2/TRBV6-3 | CASSYSPRTGFYTGELFF | TGTGCCAGCAGTTACTCCCCCCGGACAGGGTTTTACACCGGGGAGCTGTTTTTT
NA | few | TRBJ2-2 | TRBV3-1 | CASSQITRRIRNTGELFF | TGTGCCAGCAGCCAAATAACCAGACGTATCCGGAACACCGGGGAGCTGTTTTTT
NA | few | TRBJ1-1 | TRBV7-2 | CASSPRGSSEAFF | TGTGCCAGCAGCCCTCGCGGATCTTCGGAAGCTTTCTTT
TRBD2 | few | TRBJ2-5 | TRBV7-9 | CASSSGTRAQPHYF | TGTGCCAGCAGCTCCGGGACTAGGGCTCAACCCCATTACTTC
NA | many | TRBJ2-6 | TRBV12-3/TRBV12-4 | CASSFFRGSSGANVLTF | TGTGCCAGCAGTTTTTTTAGGGGCTCGTCTGGGGCCAACGTCCTGACTTTC
NA | NA | TRBJ1-3 | TRBV30 | CAWMAGNSGNTIYF | TGTGCCTGGATGGCAGGCAACTCTGGAAACACCATATATTTT
NA | many | TRBJ1-5 | TRBV20-1 | CSAVNSNQPQHF | TGCAGTGCTGTTAATAGCAATCAGCCCCAGCATTTT
TRBD2 | many | TRBJ2-5 | TRBV7-2 | CASSRSGSSGSGQYF | TGTGCCAGCAGCCGTAGCGGGAGTTCCGGATCGGGCCAGTACTTC
NA | many | TRBJ2-7 | TRBV28 | CASSLPTGFSYEQYF | TGTGCCAGCAGCCTTCCCACAGGGTTCTCCTACGAGCAGTACTTC
NA | many | TRBJ1-6 | TRBV7-9 | CASSQGQDNSPLHF | TGTGCCAGCAGCCAGGGACAAGATAATTCACCCCTCCACTTT
NA | NA | TRBJ1-1 | TRBV12-3/TRBV12-4 | CASSIRSGNTEAFF | TGTGCCAGCAGTATACGAAGTGGGAACACTGAAGCTTTCTTT
TRBD2 | many | TRBJ2-7 | TRBV7-2 | CASSLTSGATYEQYF | TGTGCCAGCAGCTTAACCAGCGGGGCGACCTACGAGCAGTACTTC
TRBD2 | few | TRBJ2-7 | TRBV20-1 | CSAVGLAGDESSITYEQYF | TGCAGTGCTGTTGGACTAGCGGGCGATGAATCCTCCATCACCTACGAGCAGTACTTC
NA | many | TRBJ2-7 | TRBV28 | CASSLGLLEQYF | TGTGCCAGCAGCCTCGGACTCCTCGAGCAGTACTTC
NA | NA | TRBJ1-1 | TRBV5-5 | CASSLTGLAEAFF | TGTGCCAGCAGCTTGACAGGTTTGGCTGAAGCTTTCTTT
NA | many | TRBJ1-1 | TRBV21-1 | CASSLGDSGRAFF | TGTGCCAGCAGCTTAGGGGACAGCGGGAGGGCTTTCTTT
TRBD2 | many | TRBJ2-7 | TRBV28 | CASQAGVGEQYF | TGTGCCAGCCAGGCGGGAGTCGGGGAGCAGTACTTC
NA | many | TRBJ2-3 | TRBV9 | CASSVGDTQYF | TGTGCCAGCAGCGTAGGAGATACGCAGTATTTT
NA | few | TRBJ2-3 | TRBV29-1 | CSVRGGKGDTQYF | TGCAGCGTTAGAGGAGGGAAGGGCGATACGCAGTATTTT
TRBD1 | few | TRBJ2-7 | TRBV7-6 | CASSLGTGFTYEQYF | TGTGCCAGCAGCCTTGGGACAGGATTTACCTACGAGCAGTACTTC
TRBD2 | many | TRBJ2-5 | TRBV5-1 | CASSATSGIQETQYF | TGCGCCAGCAGCGCGACTAGCGGGATTCAAGAGACCCAGTACTTC
TRBD1 | many | TRBJ1-2 | TRBV3-1 | CASSQTGTGGTYGYTF | TGTGCCAGCAGCCAGACCGGGACAGGGGGAACCTATGGCTACACCTTC
NA | NA | TRBJ2-7 | TRBV7-9 | CASSPARGHEQYF | TGTGCCAGCAGCCCCGCGCGGGGTCACGAGCAGTACTTC
NA | many | TRBJ2-7 | TRBV20-1 | CSAVYSYEQYF | TGCAGTGCGGTGTACTCCTACGAGCAGTACTTC
NA | many | TRBJ2-7 | TRBV18 | CASFEHRVYEQYF | TGTGCCAGCTTCGAGCACCGAGTCTACGAGCAGTACTTC
NA | few | TRBJ1-1 | TRBV27 | CASRFAGTEAFF | TGTGCCAGCAGATTCGCGGGTACTGAAGCTTTCTTT
NA | NA | TRBJ2-7 | TRBV6-6 | CASSRGQGGDEQYF | TGTGCCAGCAGCCGGGGGCAGGGGGGAGACGAGCAGTACTTC
NA | few | TRBJ2-7 | TRBV7-6 | CASSPRRSSYEQYF | TGTGCCAGCTCACCACGTAGGAGCTCCTACGAGCAGTACTTC
TRBD2 | many | TRBJ2-7 | TRBV9 | CASSDNGLAGVPDGGEQYF | TGTGCCAGCAGCGACAATGGACTAGCGGGAGTCCCGGATGGAGGCGAGCAGTACTTC
NA | few | TRBJ1-2 | TRBV27 | CASSLSGGEVRGGGYTF | TGTGCCAGCAGTTTATCGGGCGGAGAGGTCAGGGGCGGTGGCTACACCTTC
TRBD2 | few | TRBJ2-7 | TRBV29-1 | CSVEAGRATAYEQYF | TGCAGCGTTGAAGCAGGGAGGGCGACAGCCTACGAGCAGTACTTC
NA | many | TRBJ2-5 | TRBV7-2 | CASSPKETQYF | TGTGCCAGCAGCCCTAAAGAGACCCAGTACTTC
NA | NA | TRBJ1-2 | TRBV7-8 | CASSLVQGNYGYTF | TGTGCCAGCAGCTTAGTTCAGGGAAACTATGGCTACACCTTC
NA | NA | TRBJ2-1 | TRBV15 | CATSRDQKSGEQFF | TGTGCCACCAGCAGAGATCAGAAGAGCGGTGAGCAGTTCTTC